Each of the 23 T cell receptor beta chains below was sequenced from the same sample in a study of cytomegalovirus exposure and HLA in healthy donors. Both 60 Vbeta primers and 13 Jbeta primers went into the PCR. This table comes from immunoSEQ multiplex PCR, and its TCRdb copy is limited to in-frame clones, with some not included. Among about 130,000 clones listed, approximately 79% were seen once. Sequencing was carried out using PBMCs. The receptors derive from a man aged 18 to 30 in good health and CMV-seropositive.

This clone was recorded a few times. The J gene is TRBJ2-7, the V gene TRBV10-3; 7 positions agree with TRBD1. With 6 bases clipped from V and 4 bases from J, the junction kept 15 bases outside the gene matches. Germline V gene sequence: CDR1 ENHRY, CDR2 SYGVKD. The CDR3 covers 16 residues. The CDR3 DNA reads TGTGCCATCAGCGACGGCCTCAGAAAACAGGGGTACGAGCAGTACTTC. As protein: CAISDGLRKQGYEQYF.

The gene calls are TRBV28 and TRBJ1-6; D is unresolved. Trimming cost V 3 bases and J 7 bases, with 7 bases left between them. The CDR3 has 13 residues. Per germline, CDR1 MDHEN and CDR2 SYDVKM. CDR3 in amino acids: CASSFDLNSPLHF. The CDR3 DNA follows: TGTGCCAGCAGTTTTGACTTAAATTCACCCCTCCACTTT.

The chain carries TRBV18 and TRBJ2-1; D might be TRBD2 (5 bases). Germline CDR1 and CDR2: KGHSH and LQKENI. This CDR3 contains 16 residues. Between the trimmed V and J ends, which lost 3 bases and 0 bases, there was a span of 12 bases. The CDR3 is CASSPFGVISYNEQFF. The CDR3, as DNA: TGTGCCAGCTCACCTTTCGGGGTAATCTCCTACAATGAGCAGTTCTTC.

V usage is TRBV28 and J usage is TRBJ2-7; 7 bases match TRBD1. Germline V gene lookup returns CDR1 MDHEN and CDR2 SYDVKM. This CDR3 spans 13 amino acids. V shed 5 bases and J 2 bases; nucleotides not matched to a gene: 3. CDR3: CASSQQGPYEQYF. The CDR3 DNA reads as TGTGCCAGCAGTCAACAGGGGCCCTACGAGCAGTACTTC.

This clone was counted a few times. The junction does not match germline at one end; this may be a read error. The chain combines TRBV11-2 with TRBJ2-1, with TRBD1 matching over 7 bases. Germline values: CDR1 SGHAT, CDR2 FQNNGV. The CDR3 runs 18 residues. CDR3 bases: TGTGCCAGCAGCGTAGACAGGGTGCCCTACAGCTCCTACAATGAGCAGTTCTTC. It codes for CASSVDRVPYSSYNEQFF.

This CDR3 is CASSPPDRNTEAFF. For the CDR3, the DNA is TGTGCCAGCAGTCCGCCGGACAGGAACACTGAAGCTTTCTTT. The chain carries TRBV28 and TRBJ1-1, with D perhaps TRBD1 (6 bases). The CDR3 is made up of 14 amino acids. Germline V lookup: CDR1 MDHEN, CDR2 SYDVKM. Trimming removed 5 bases at V and 1 base at J, with 11 bases between.

As for this clone: This sample also contains other DNA sequences that code for the same CDR3. J is TRBJ1-2 and V is TRBV28; D gene uncertain. The CDR3 is made up of 13 amino acids. Germline V gene data show CDR1 as MDHEN and CDR2 as SYDVKM. CDR3 nucleotide sequence: TGTGCTAGCTCCCCCGGGGTGGGCAGGGGCTACACCTTC. Translation: CASSPGVGRGYTF.

The chain recombines TRBV6-1 with TRBJ1-4; TRBD1 matches 7 bases. Germline CDR1 is MNHNS and CDR2 is SASEGT. Unmatched junction bases numbered 8, after V lost 4 bases and J lost 3 bases. CDR3 length equals 16 residues. The CDR3 loop reads CASSVRGRGANEKLFF. Here the CDR3 DNA reads TGTGCCAGCAGTGTTAGGGGGCGCGGGGCTAATGAAAAACTGTTTTTT.

This clone appeared once. The same CDR3 can be traced to other DNA sequences in this sample. This rearrangement joins TRBV6-6 to TRBJ2-5; D possibly corresponds to TRBD2 (5 bases). The V gene lost 3 bases and the J gene lost 0 bases, with 14 bases spanning the gap. Germline lookup yields CDR1 MNHNY and CDR2 SVGAGI (reference sequence). There are 16 residues in the CDR3. The CDR3 region is CASSYRAGRYQETQYF. The CDR3 region has the DNA TGTGCCAGCAGTTATAGGGCGGGTCGGTACCAAGAGACCCAGTACTTC.

The chain carries TRBV5-6 and TRBJ2-7, with TRBD1 matching over 11 bases. The CDR3 consists of 14 residues. V lost 6 bases and J lost 7; bases outside the gene matches: 9. Germline lookup yields CDR1 SGHDT and CDR2 YYEEEE. The CDR3, as DNA: TGTGCCAGCATCTCCGGGACAGGGGGATTAGAGCAGTACTTC. It yields the protein CASISGTGGLEQYF.

This clone came up a few times. The chain is built from TRBV6-5 and TRBJ1-5, with 8 bases matching TRBD1. Germline CDR1 reads MNHEY; CDR2 reads SVGAGI. The J segment lost 2 bases and the V segment lost 6 bases, leaving 6 bases of the junction unmatched. The CDR3 is made up of 15 amino acids. The CDR3 region is CASSFGQGGNQPQHF. CDR3 DNA: TGTGCCAGCAGCTTTGGACAGGGAGGCAATCAGCCCCAGCATTTT.

This clone occurred a few times. Other DNA sequences in this sample translate to the same CDR3. CDR3 in amino acids: CASSGTGGTDTQYF. The CDR3 coding sequence is TGTGCCAGCAGTGGGACAGGGGGTACAGATACGCAGTATTTT. The chain couples TRBV6-4 to TRBJ2-3, with 10 bases identical to TRBD1. Germline V gene sequence: CDR1 MRHNA, CDR2 SNTAGT. This CDR3 is 14 amino acids long. With V trimmed by 4 bases and J by 3 bases, 1 base remained unmatched.

As regards this clone: The junction shows a germline mismatch at one end, possibly a read error. V usage is TRBV7-7 and J usage is TRBJ2-7, with 9 bases fitting TRBD1. The CDR3 is 18 residues long. Germline CDR1 reads SSHAT; CDR2 reads FNYEAQ (reference sequence). The CDR3 region is CASSLAPTGTGKAYEQYF. CDR3 nucleotides: TGTGCTAGCAGCTTAGCCCCAACCGGGACAGGGAAGGCCTACGAGCAGTACTTC.

The chain recombines TRBV7-2 with TRBJ2-3, with D possibly matching TRBD2 (5 bases). Trimming cost V 5 bases and J 4 bases, with 7 bases left between them. Germline V gene data show CDR1 as SGHTA and CDR2 as FQGNSA. CDR3 size: 12 residues. CDR3 sequence reads: CASSPSPDTQYF. CDR3 DNA: TGTGCCAGCAGCCCTAGCCCAGATACGCAGTATTTT.

This clone was observed a few times. The chain combines TRBV11-2 with TRBJ2-3; 8 nucleotides align to TRBD2. V lost 5 bases to trimming and J lost 4 bases; unmatched junction nucleotides: 8. Germline V lookup: CDR1 SGHAT, CDR2 FQNNGV. This CDR3 is 15 amino acids long. The CDR3 DNA reads TGTGCCAGCAGCCCAGCAGCGGGAGTAGCAGATACGCAGTATTTT. It specifies CASSPAAGVADTQYF. The full variable domain, rest sourced from reference TRBV11-2 and TRBJ2-3, is EAGVAQSPRYKIIEKRQSVAFWCNPISGHATLYWYQQILGQGPKLLIQFQNNGVVDDSQLPKDRFSAERLKGVDSTLKIQPAKLEDSAVYLCASSPAAGVADTQYFGPGTRLTVL.

The chain is built from TRBV6-1 and TRBJ1-1; 7 bases are a match to TRBD1. Germline values: CDR1 MNHNS, CDR2 SASEGT. The CDR3 spans 14 residues. Trimming at V came to 0 bases and at J to 3 bases, leaving 1 base not matched to a gene. This chain's CDR3 is CASSEAQGDTEAFF. The CDR3 nucleotides are TGTGCCAGCAGTGAAGCGCAGGGGGACACTGAAGCTTTCTTT.

The rearrangement links TRBV28 to TRBJ1-6, with TRBD1 identical over 10 bases. V lost 6 bases and J lost 9; bases outside the gene matches: 8. This CDR3 is 15 amino acids long. The germline gives CDR1 MDHEN, CDR2 SYDVKM. CDR3 nucleotide sequence: TGTGCCAGCAGGACTGACAGGGGGCTTGGTTCACCCCTCCACTTT. Amino acids: CASRTDRGLGSPLHF.

This chain connects TRBV6-4 to TRBJ2-6; 10 positions match TRBD1. Germline V gives CDR1 MRHNA, CDR2 SNTAGT. This CDR3 contains 17 residues. J lost 2 bases, V lost 2 bases, and 3 bases had no gene match. CDR3 DNA sequence: TGTGCCAGCAGTGACGCCGGGACAGGGGCTGGGGCCAACGTCCTGACTTTC. Its translation: CASSDAGTGAGANVLTF.

This chain joins TRBV23-1 and TRBJ2-1; 10 bases are a match to TRBD1. TRBV23-1 has ORF status, its function being uncertain. The CDR3 loop spans 15 amino acids. This CDR3 is CAIPPGQGTYNEQFF. CDR3 nucleotide sequence: TGCGCAATCCCTCCGGGACAGGGGACCTACAATGAGCAGTTCTTC.

Turning to this clone: Within the sample, other DNA sequences also encode this same CDR3. This chain uses TRBV5-1 with TRBJ2-1, with 8 positions matching TRBD2. Germline CDR1 and CDR2: SGHRS and YFSETQ. The V and J ends lost 4 bases and 3 bases, in that order; junction bases with no gene match: 6. CDR3 length: 15 amino acids. CDR3 loop: CASSLSGTSYNEQFF. DNA of the CDR3: TGCGCCAGCAGCCTATCCGGGACTAGCTACAATGAGCAGTTCTTC.

V and J are TRBV28 and TRBJ2-1; 13 nucleotides line up with TRBD2. V lost 1 base and J lost 8; bases outside the gene matches: 17. Per germline, CDR1 MDHEN and CDR2 SYDVKM. This CDR3 region has 20 residues. CDR3 DNA: TGTGCCAGCAGTTTATCCCACGCTTCTACCGGGACTAGCGGGATCCATGAGCAGTTCTTC. The encoded protein is CASSLSHASTGTSGIHEQFF.

V is TRBV19 and J is TRBJ2-1; 10 bases are a match to TRBD2. Germline loops: CDR1 LNHDA, CDR2 SQIVND (reference sequence). This CDR3 has 15 residues. Trimming at V came to 5 bases and at J to 1 base, leaving 2 bases not matched to a gene. Here the CDR3 reads CASSASGSSYNEQFF. DNA of the CDR3: TGTGCCAGTAGTGCTAGCGGGAGTTCCTACAATGAGCAGTTCTTC.

The rearrangement uses TRBV18 and TRBJ2-7, with D possibly being TRBD2 (5 bases). Germline CDR1 KGHSH, CDR2 LQKENI. Trimming shortened V by 3 bases and J by 7 bases, and 19 bases separated the two germline ends. The CDR3 extends over 15 amino acids. CDR3 in DNA: TGTGCCAGCTCACCTTCGGTCGCGACTATCACTGAGCAGTACTTC. Translation gives CASSPSVATITEQYF.